This T cell receptor beta chain was recorded in a study of blood T cells in healthy people across ages. At the level of the study: When template switching was applied, about one barcoded beta molecule was captured per two T cells. Study-level findings and limits: Expanded clonotype shifts may have been confounded, as the donors had an unknown CMV status.

With respect to this clonotype: As yet, its antigen is unknown.

The authors ran a second PCR of about 7 to 11 cycles using a sample-barcoded 5' primer and a J-beta primer mix. A template-switch adaptor containing 12 random nucleotides labeled each cDNA molecule. MiXCR, run by TCRdb on the 5' RACE reads, gives a single entry per CDR3 protein. The sample has roughly 1,500,000 distinct CDR3 sequences; about 35% are singletons. CDR3 size: 13 residues. The junction had 4 bases not matched to a gene; V was cut back by 6 bases and J by 3 bases. PBMCs numbering at least 6 million were isolated per sample. Sequenced sample: blood. This receptor was obtained from a woman aged 30 to 39 in good health. The V and J genes are TRBV12-3 or TRBV12-4 and TRBJ1-2; the match to TRBD1 covers 7 bases. CDR3 coding DNA: TGTGCCAGCAGGAATACAGGGGACTATGGCTACACCTTC. Translation: CASRNTGDYGYTF.